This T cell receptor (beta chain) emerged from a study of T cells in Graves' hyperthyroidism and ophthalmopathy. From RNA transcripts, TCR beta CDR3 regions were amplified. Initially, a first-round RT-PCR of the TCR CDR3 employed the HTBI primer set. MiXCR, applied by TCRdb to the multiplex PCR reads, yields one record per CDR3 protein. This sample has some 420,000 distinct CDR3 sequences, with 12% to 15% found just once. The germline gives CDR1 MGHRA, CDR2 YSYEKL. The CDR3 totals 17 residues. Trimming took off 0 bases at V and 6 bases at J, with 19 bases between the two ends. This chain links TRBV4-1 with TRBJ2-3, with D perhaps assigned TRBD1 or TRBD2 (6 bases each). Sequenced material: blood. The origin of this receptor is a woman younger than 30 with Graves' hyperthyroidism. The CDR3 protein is CASSQDGGPFRLDTQYF. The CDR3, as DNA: TGCGCCAGCAGCCAAGATGGGGGGCCCTTTCGGCTTGATACGCAGTATTTT.